The 20 T cell receptor beta chains given below trace back to one sample, sequenced in a study of shared clonotypes between healthy human individuals (dated by TCRdb to about 2020). The library was produced with the immunoSEQ multiplex PCR assay. TCRdb stores this immuneACCESS table with in-frame sequences only. Part of the clones is absent; in the studies checked, under half of the shortfall reflects unresolved V genes, and no reason is known for the rest. For this sample the table gives around 940,000 clones, of which 76% were detected only once. Jointly, the top ten make up roughly 1.5% of the sample. Specimen: memory CD4+ T cells sorted from blood. Taken with the paper, the label for cell subset or site translates to: CD45RA-negative fraction. The receptors were sampled from a man younger than 30 in good health.

This clone turned up a few times. This chain connects TRBV5-6 to TRBJ2-3; a weak D match, TRBD2 (6 bases). V dropped 2 bases and J dropped 3 bases, with 13 bases sitting between them. CDR1 and CDR2 (germline): SGHDT, YYEEEE. This CDR3 is 15 amino acids long. The CDR3 DNA is TGTGCCAGCAGCTTCGACGGGAGTCCAACAGATACGCAGTATTTT. Protein product: CASSFDGSPTDTQYF.

This clone was counted a single time. The chain has TRBV28 and TRBJ1-1; D is undetermined. Germline V gives CDR1 MDHEN, CDR2 SYDVKM. The length of the CDR3 is 15 residues. V shed 4 bases and J shed 4 bases, with 16 bases lying between them. The CDR3 DNA follows: TGTGCCAGCAGTTCGAGGAGCCTTGGCCGCACTGAAGCTTTCTTT. As protein: CASSSRSLGRTEAFF.

V is TRBV5-6 and J is TRBJ1-2; D is perhaps TRBD1 (6 bases). V lost 0 bases, J lost 8 bases, and 11 bases lay in between. Germline V gene lookup returns CDR1 SGHDT and CDR2 YYEEEE. CDR3 size: 13 residues. Here the CDR3 DNA reads TGTGCCAGCAGCTTGGGCAAGGGGGTCGGCTACACCTTC. Its protein product is CASSLGKGVGYTF.

V is TRBV7-2 and J is TRBJ2-2; no firm D call. Germline V gene lookup returns CDR1 SGHTA and CDR2 FQGNSA. This CDR3 region has 13 residues. The V gene lost 3 bases and the J gene lost 4 bases, with 6 bases spanning the gap. The CDR3 is CASSFLITGELFF. The CDR3 DNA reads TGTGCCAGCAGCTTCCTAATCACCGGGGAGCTGTTTTTT.

This rearrangement joins TRBV30 to TRBJ1-4; 7 nucleotides line up with TRBD1. With V trimmed by 2 bases and J by 13 bases, 10 bases remained unmatched. Germline-derived CDR1 and CDR2 are GTSNPN and SVGIG (reference sequence). The CDR3 is 13 amino acids. The CDR3 sequence: CAWSLGQAAGLFF. CDR3 sequence (DNA): TGTGCCTGGAGTTTAGGACAGGCTGCTGGACTGTTTTTT.

The V gene is TRBV27, the J gene TRBJ1-1; no clear D gene. From germline, CDR1 is MNHEY and CDR2 SMNVEV (reference sequence). The CDR3 is 15 amino acids. V dropped 7 bases and J dropped 4 bases, with 19 bases sitting between them. The CDR3 reads CASTPSAVRPTEAFF. The CDR3 DNA follows: TGTGCCAGCACCCCTTCGGCAGTAAGACCCACTGAAGCTTTCTTT.

The chain links TRBV5-1 to TRBJ2-7, with TRBD1 matching 9 bases. The V segment lost 0 bases and the J segment 1 base; nucleotides outside the gene matches: 2. Germline CDR1 reads SGHRS; CDR2 reads YFSETQ. The CDR3 has 15 residues. Here the CDR3 reads CASSLVTGGSYEQYF. The CDR3 DNA sequence: TGCGCCAGCAGCTTGGTGACAGGGGGATCCTACGAGCAGTACTTC.

The rearrangement uses TRBV25-1 and TRBJ2-3; D might be TRBD2 (6 bases). The V gene lost 4 bases and the J gene lost 0 bases, with 14 bases spanning the gap. The germline V gene has CDR1 MGHDK and CDR2 SYGVNS. CDR3 length: 16 residues. The CDR3 sequence: CASSVGVADSTDTQYF. CDR3 in DNA: TGTGCCAGCAGTGTCGGGGTAGCGGATAGCACAGATACGCAGTATTTT. Variable domain in full (rest from reference TRBV25-1 and TRBJ2-3): EADIYQTPRYLVIGTGKKITLECSQTMGHDKMYWYQQDPGMELHLIHYSYGVNSTEKGDLSSESTVSRIRTEHFPLTLESARPSHTSQYLCASSVGVADSTDTQYFGPGTRLTVL.

This clone showed up just once. The J gene is TRBJ2-2, the V gene TRBV11-2, with a possible D match to TRBD2 (6 bases). Trimming shortened V by 1 base and J by 2 bases, and 11 bases separated the two germline ends. There are 16 residues in the CDR3. The germline CDR1 and CDR2 sequences are SGHAT and FQNNGV. CDR3 amino acids: CASSLATGTNTGELFF. The CDR3 DNA sequence: TGTGCCAGCAGCTTAGCCACCGGGACTAACACCGGGGAGCTGTTTTTT.

The chain joins TRBV14 to TRBJ1-2; the match to TRBD1 covers 7 bases. CDR1 SGHDN and CDR2 FVKESK come from the germline V gene. J was trimmed by 5 bases and V by 0 bases; bases with no gene match: 3. The CDR3 loop spans 14 amino acids. Here the CDR3 reads CASSQDNRGYGYTF. The CDR3 DNA sequence: TGTGCCAGCAGCCAAGACAACAGGGGTTATGGCTACACCTTC.

The chain joins TRBV10-2 to TRBJ2-5; 8 positions match TRBD1. The V segment lost 2 bases and the J segment 6 bases; nucleotides outside the gene matches: 5. CDR3 size: 14 residues. The germline gives CDR1 WSHSY, CDR2 SAAADI. The CDR3 DNA follows: TGCGCCAGCAGTGAGAGGACAGGGAAAAAGACCCAGTACTTC. This codes for CASSERTGKKTQYF.

The chain recombines TRBV7-6 with TRBJ2-5; 12 bases line up with TRBD2. The V segment lost 4 bases and the J segment 0 bases; nucleotides outside the gene matches: 3. This CDR3 has 16 amino acids. Germline V gene lookup returns CDR1 SGHVS and CDR2 FNYEAQ. In DNA, the CDR3 is TGTGCCAGCAGCTCGAGGACTAGCGGGAACCAAGAGACCCAGTACTTC. Translation: CASSSRTSGNQETQYF.

The J gene is TRBJ2-1, the V gene TRBV5-6, with D perhaps matching TRBD2 (5 bases). CDR1 is SGHDT and CDR2 is YYEEEE in the germline V gene. The CDR3 has 18 residues. Trimming pared 3 bases from V and 4 bases from J, leaving 23 bases between. CDR3 bases: TGTGCCAGCAGCTCGCCGGGGAGATGGGGTTCAGATTACAATGAGCAGTTCTTC. Its protein is CASSSPGRWGSDYNEQFF.

V and J are TRBV4-3 and TRBJ2-1; D might be TRBD1 (6 bases). Germline assignment: CDR1 LGHNA and CDR2 YSLEER. The CDR3 loop spans 13 amino acids. Trimming left V 4 bases short and J 4 bases short, with 8 bases between. CDR3 nucleotide sequence: TGCGCCAGCAGCCGCCAGGGGTACAATGAGCAGTTCTTC. Residues: CASSRQGYNEQFF.

This clone has a handful of counts. Other nucleotide sequences from this sample produce the same CDR3. This chain uses TRBV30 with TRBJ1-1; possibly TRBD1 for D (5 bases). The CDR3 spans 13 residues. The V and J ends lost 0 bases and 2 bases respectively, with 7 bases between them. Germline CDR1 and CDR2: GTSNPN and SVGIG (reference sequence). The CDR3 DNA is TGTGCCTGGAGTGTTGGGGGTAACACTGAAGCTTTCTTT. Amino acid sequence: CAWSVGGNTEAFF.

The chain joins TRBV19 to TRBJ1-1; D remains ambiguous. Looked up from germline, CDR1 is LNHDA and CDR2 is SQIVND (reference sequence). V lost 6 bases and J lost 1, with 12 bases in between. The CDR3 loop spans 14 amino acids. CDR3 sequence (DNA): TGTGCCAGTAGCCGACCAAGCGGGAACACTGAAGCTTTCTTT. Translated, it gives CASSRPSGNTEAFF.

The V call is TRBV30, the J call TRBJ2-3; 7 bases are a match to TRBD2. The CDR3 totals 17 residues. J was trimmed by 5 bases and V by 0 bases; bases with no gene match: 14. Germline V gene sequence: CDR1 GTSNPN, CDR2 SVGIG (reference sequence). CDR3 amino acids: CAWSVTPRTSPLDTQYF. The CDR3 DNA reads TGTGCCTGGAGTGTAACCCCGCGGACTAGTCCCTTAGATACGCAGTATTTT.

CDR3: CASSLIGLAGETQYF. The CDR3 DNA reads as TGCGCCAGCAGCTTGATTGGTCTAGCGGGCGAGACCCAGTACTTC. V and J are TRBV5-1 and TRBJ2-5; TRBD2 matches 8 bases. The CDR3 has 15 residues. V was clipped by 1 base and J by 5 bases; unmatched bases: 7. CDR1 SGHRS and CDR2 YFSETQ come from the germline V gene.

The chain combines TRBV4-1 with TRBJ2-7, with D perhaps TRBD1 or TRBD2 (5 bases each). The CDR3 spans 18 residues. V lost 0 bases, J lost 3 bases, and 21 bases lay in between. Germline V gene data show CDR1 as MGHRA and CDR2 as YSYEKL. The CDR3, as DNA: TGCGCCAGCAGCCAAGATAATTCCCGGGGCAGGTTTTTCTACGAGCAGTACTTC. Protein sequence: CASSQDNSRGRFFYEQYF.

This clone was counted only a few times. The chain is built from TRBV19 and TRBJ2-1; 7 bases match TRBD2. With V trimmed by 4 bases and J by 10 bases, 10 bases remained unmatched. CDR1 and CDR2 from the germline V gene are LNHDA and SQIVND (reference sequence). This CDR3 has 14 amino acids. CDR3 region: CASSNTAGVTEQFF. The CDR3 DNA is TGTGCCAGTAGTAACACGGCGGGAGTCACAGAGCAGTTCTTC.